This T cell receptor beta chain stems from a study of T-cell reconstitution after alpha-beta-depleted transplantation in children. This clonotype was found many times. The CDR3 contains 14 residues. Trimming removed 0 bases at V and 5 bases at J, with 10 bases between. Germline CDR1 is WSHSY and CDR2 is SAAADI. Unique molecular identifiers were built into the TCRbeta library. Using its own MiXCR run on the PCR reads, TCRdb lists one record per CDR3 protein. This table has 200,000 to 250,000 distinct CDR3 sequences, around 9.6% appearing once. Material: PBMCs from the stem cell graft donor, obtained from the stem cell graft. This sequence was found in a human donor who donated a stem cell graft to a child with acute lymphoblastic leukemia. The V and J genes are TRBV10-2 and TRBJ2-5; unclear D gene. CDR3 region: CASSESIRWETQYF. For the CDR3, the DNA is TGCGCCAGCAGTGAGTCGATCAGATGGGAGACCCAGTACTTC.